These T cell receptor beta chains were read from a single sample in a study of blood T cell repertoires in COVID-19. The protocol was immunoSEQ multiplex PCR, while the TCRdb copy is restricted to in-frame clones and leaves out a portion. The table includes about 44,000 clones, roughly 87% detected once. Input material: peripheral blood. Receptors originate from a man between 65 and 85 years old with active COVID-19. The CDR3 runs from the conserved cysteine through the conserved F or W. D genes are given only for firm matches. Clone size is stated in some rows and not others, as once, few, many or a class when expanded.

CDR3,DNA,size,V,D,J
CASSPSTEYWNTEAFF,TGTGCCAGCAGTCCCTCCACCGAGTACTGGAACACTGAAGCTTTCTTT,-,TRBV28,-,TRBJ1-1
CASSLDTGMNTEAFF,TGTGCCAGCAGCTTAGACACAGGGATGAACACTGAAGCTTTCTTT,-,TRBV7-2,-,TRBJ1-1
CASSPGLAGGPETQYF,TGTGCCAGCTCCCCCGGGCTAGCGGGGGGCCCAGAGACCCAGTACTTC,-,TRBV18,TRBD2,TRBJ2-5
CAISVDREETQYF,TGTGCCATCAGTGTAGACAGGGAAGAGACCCAGTACTTC,-,TRBV10-3,TRBD1,TRBJ2-5
CASSESTSGIYNEQFF,TGCGCCAGCAGTGAGTCGACTAGCGGCATCTACAATGAGCAGTTCTTC,-,TRBV10-1,TRBD2,TRBJ2-1
CASSLVVETGETQYF,TGTGCCAGCAGCTTAGTTGTGGAGACAGGAGAGACCCAGTACTTC,-,TRBV7-2,-,TRBJ2-5
CASSLDQGLGTEAFF,TGCGCCAGCAGCTTGGATCAGGGTTTGGGCACTGAAGCTTTCTTT,-,TRBV5-1,-,TRBJ1-1
CASSLAGGFNYGYTF,TGTGCCAGCAGCTTAGCTGGCGGATTTAACTATGGCTACACCTTC,-,TRBV7-2,-,TRBJ1-2
CASRRERQETQYF,TGTGCCAGCAGAAGGGAGCGCCAAGAGACCCAGTACTTC,-,TRBV25-1,-,TRBJ2-5
CASSPGVGGTTDTQYF,TGCGCCAGCAGCCCGGGTGTTGGGGGGACCACAGATACGCAGTATTTT,-,TRBV5-1,-,TRBJ2-3
CASSSPTAGGPQTQYF,TGTGCCAGCAGTTCTCCCACAGCGGGGGGACCGCAGACCCAGTACTTC,-,TRBV6-2/TRBV6-3,TRBD2,TRBJ2-5
CASSPVGQGGTGELFF,TGTGCCAGCTCACCCGTCGGACAGGGGGGCACCGGGGAGCTGTTTTTT,few,TRBV18,TRBD1,TRBJ2-2
CASSGQGAQETQYF,TGTGCCAGCAGCGGACAGGGGGCCCAAGAGACCCAGTACTTC,-,TRBV11-2,TRBD1,TRBJ2-5
CASSVVAKVGELFF,TGTGCCAGCAGCGTAGTGGCCAAAGTCGGGGAGCTGTTTTTT,-,TRBV9,-,TRBJ2-2
CATSDMADEQFF,TGTGCCACCAGTGACATGGCCGATGAGCAGTTCTTC,-,TRBV24-1,-,TRBJ2-1
CASSPKGLDFHEQFF,TGTGCCAGCAGTCCGAAGGGACTAGATTTCCATGAGCAGTTCTTC,-,TRBV27,TRBD2,TRBJ2-1
CASSIPERVRVGRGGANVLTF,TGTGCCAGTAGTATCCCCGAAAGGGTGCGGGTGGGCCGTGGAGGGGCCAACGTCCTGACTTTC,once,TRBV19,-,TRBJ2-6
CASSYTIGLAGETTDTQYF,TGTGCCAGCAGTTACACGATCGGACTAGCGGGGGAAACCACAGATACGCAGTATTTT,-,TRBV6-2/TRBV6-3,TRBD2,TRBJ2-3
CASSTLNEAGVTADTQYF,TGTGCCAGTAGTACCCTCAACGAGGCGGGGGTTACTGCCGATACGCAGTATTTT,-,TRBV19,TRBD2,TRBJ2-3
CASSHGPGLSEETQYF,TGTGCCAGCAGCCACGGACCGGGACTCTCCGAAGAGACCCAGTACTTC,-,TRBV3-1/TRBV3-2,-,TRBJ2-5
CSVELGQGRNEQFF,TGCAGCGTTGAACTGGGACAGGGTAGAAATGAGCAGTTCTTC,-,TRBV29-1,TRBD1,TRBJ2-1